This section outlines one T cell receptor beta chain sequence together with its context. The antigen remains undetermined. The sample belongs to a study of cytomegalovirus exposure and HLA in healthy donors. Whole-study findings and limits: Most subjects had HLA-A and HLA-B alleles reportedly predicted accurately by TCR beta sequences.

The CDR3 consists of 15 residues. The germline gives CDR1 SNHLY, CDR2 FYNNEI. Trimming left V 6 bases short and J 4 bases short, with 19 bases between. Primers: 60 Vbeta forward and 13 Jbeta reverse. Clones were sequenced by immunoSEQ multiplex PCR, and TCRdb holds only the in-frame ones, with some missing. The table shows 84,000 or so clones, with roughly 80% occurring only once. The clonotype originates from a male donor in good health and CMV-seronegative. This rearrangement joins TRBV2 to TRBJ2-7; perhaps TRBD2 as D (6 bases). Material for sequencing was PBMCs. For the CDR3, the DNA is TGTGCCAGCAGCGTGTCCCCCAATAGCGGTTACGAGCAGTACTTC. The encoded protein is CASSVSPNSGYEQYF.